Detailed here is one T cell receptor (beta chain). Only in-frame clones appear in the TCRdb table, and some are missing; sequencing was by immunoSEQ multiplex PCR. The sample consists of more than 2 million clones, 90% to 95% of them appearing once. This entry comes from a study of shared clonotypes between healthy human individuals. The CDR3 spans 13 residues. CDR1 is SGHNT and CDR2 is YENEEA in the germline V gene. The V segment lost 5 bases and the J segment 3 bases; nucleotides outside the gene matches: 4. The sample comprised naive CD4+ T cells sorted from blood. The subset: CD45RA+ positively selected. The sequence came from a man aged 18-30 years in good health. The genes are TRBV11-3 and TRBJ2-7; TRBD2 matches 7 bases. CDR3 sequence: CASSLGGDYEQYF. The CDR3 DNA reads TGTGCCAGCAGCCTGGGAGGGGACTACGAGCAGTACTTC.